This entry describes one T cell receptor beta chain. Its antigen is not known. The PCR made use of 60 Vbeta and 13 Jbeta primers. The method was immunoSEQ multiplex PCR; TCRdb's version includes in-frame clones alone and lacks a portion of them. The sample contains fewer than 150,000 clones, 79% of which appear only once. Trimming stripped 7 bases from V and 0 bases from J, with 13 bases between. This CDR3 is 15 amino acids long. CDR1 and CDR2 from the germline V gene are LNHDA and SQIVND (reference sequence). Healthy bone marrow donors formed the donor group. The sample comes from a study of cytomegalovirus exposure and HLA in healthy donors. The study's findings and limits: Highest at DRB1 and lowest at HLA-C, TCR association rates differed among HLA loci in a later analysis. Investigators reported over 150 TCR beta chains as tied to cytomegalovirus.

This clonotype was sampled from a man in his forties in good health and CMV-seropositive. V usage is TRBV19 and J usage is TRBJ1-5; D is unresolved. The specimen sequenced was PBMCs. The CDR3 is CASTSGLHSNQPQHF. CDR3 nucleotides: TGTGCCAGTACTTCTGGGCTGCATAGCAATCAGCCCCAGCATTTT.